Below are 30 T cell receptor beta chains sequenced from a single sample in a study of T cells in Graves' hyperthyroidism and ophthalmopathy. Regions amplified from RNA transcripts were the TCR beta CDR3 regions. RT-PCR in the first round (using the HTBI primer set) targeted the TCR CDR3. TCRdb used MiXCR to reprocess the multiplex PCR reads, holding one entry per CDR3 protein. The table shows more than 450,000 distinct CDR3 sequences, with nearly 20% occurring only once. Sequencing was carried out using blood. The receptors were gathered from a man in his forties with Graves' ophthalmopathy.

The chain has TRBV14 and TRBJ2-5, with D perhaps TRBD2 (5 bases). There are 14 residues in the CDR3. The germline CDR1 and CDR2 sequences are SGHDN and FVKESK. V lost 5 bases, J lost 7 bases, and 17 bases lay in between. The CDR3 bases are TGTGCCAGCAGCGGAGGCAGCTTCGCGGGGACCCAGTACTTC. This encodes CASSGGSFAGTQYF.

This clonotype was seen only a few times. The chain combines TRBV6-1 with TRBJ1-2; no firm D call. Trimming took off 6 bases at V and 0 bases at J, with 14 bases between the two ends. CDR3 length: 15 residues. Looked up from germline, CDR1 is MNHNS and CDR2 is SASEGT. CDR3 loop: CASRDDGTSNYGYTF. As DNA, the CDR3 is TGTGCCAGCAGGGACGACGGTACCTCTAACTATGGCTACACCTTC.

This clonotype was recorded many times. The CDR3 region is CASRGLVSYNEQFF. The CDR3 DNA sequence: TGTGCCAGCAGGGGGCTGGTCTCCTACAATGAGCAGTTCTTC. This chain links TRBV12-3 or TRBV12-4 with TRBJ2-1, with D possibly being TRBD1 (5 bases). Trimming shortened V by 6 bases and J by 0 bases, and 9 bases separated the two germline ends. This CDR3 is 14 amino acids long.

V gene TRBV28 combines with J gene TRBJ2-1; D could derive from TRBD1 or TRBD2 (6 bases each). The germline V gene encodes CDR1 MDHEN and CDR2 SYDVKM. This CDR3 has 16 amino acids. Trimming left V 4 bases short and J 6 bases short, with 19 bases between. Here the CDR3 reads CASSSGAVTGRNEQFF. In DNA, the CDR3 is TGTGCCAGCAGTTCGGGGGCGGTCACAGGCCGCAATGAGCAGTTCTTC.

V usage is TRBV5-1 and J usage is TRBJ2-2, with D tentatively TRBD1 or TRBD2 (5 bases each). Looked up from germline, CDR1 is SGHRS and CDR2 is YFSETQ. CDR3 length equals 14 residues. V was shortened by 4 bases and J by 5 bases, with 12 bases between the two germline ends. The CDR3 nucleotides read TGCGCCAGCAGCAGGGGACGATTGACCGGGGAGCTGTTTTTT. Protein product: CASSRGRLTGELFF.

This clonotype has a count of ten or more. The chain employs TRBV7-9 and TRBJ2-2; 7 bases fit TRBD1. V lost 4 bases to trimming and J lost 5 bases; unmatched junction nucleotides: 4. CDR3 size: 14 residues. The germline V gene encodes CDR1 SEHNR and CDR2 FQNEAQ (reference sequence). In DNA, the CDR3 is TGTGCCAGCAGCTCCTACAGGGGAACCGGGGAGCTGTTTTTT. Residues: CASSSYRGTGELFF.

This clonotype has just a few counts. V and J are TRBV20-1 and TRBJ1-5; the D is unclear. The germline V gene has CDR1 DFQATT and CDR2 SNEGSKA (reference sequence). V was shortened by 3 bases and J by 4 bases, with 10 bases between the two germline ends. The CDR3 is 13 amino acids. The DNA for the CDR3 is TGCAGTGCTAGGAAGGGTCCGAATCAGCCCCAGCATTTT. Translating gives CSARKGPNQPQHF.

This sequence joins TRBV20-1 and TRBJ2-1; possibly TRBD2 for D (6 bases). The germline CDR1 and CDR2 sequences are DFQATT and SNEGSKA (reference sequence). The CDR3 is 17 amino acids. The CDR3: CSVGKISPGGSYNEQFF. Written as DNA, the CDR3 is TGCAGCGTTGGAAAAATATCTCCCGGGGGTTCCTACAATGAGCAGTTCTTC.

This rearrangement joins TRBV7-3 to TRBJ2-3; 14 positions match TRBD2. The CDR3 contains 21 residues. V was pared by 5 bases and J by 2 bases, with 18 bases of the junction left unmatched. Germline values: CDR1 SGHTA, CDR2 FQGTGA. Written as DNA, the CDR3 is TGTGCCAGCAGCCAACCCCGGACAGGTCGACTAGCGGGAGGGGACACAGATACGCAGTATTTT. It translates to CASSQPRTGRLAGGDTDTQYF.

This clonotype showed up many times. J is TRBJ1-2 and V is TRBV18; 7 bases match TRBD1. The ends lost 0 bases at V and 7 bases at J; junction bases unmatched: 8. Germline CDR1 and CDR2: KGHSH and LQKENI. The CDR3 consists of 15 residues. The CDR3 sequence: CASSPPESGGRGYTF. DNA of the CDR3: TGTGCCAGCTCACCACCGGAGTCAGGGGGTCGTGGCTACACCTTC. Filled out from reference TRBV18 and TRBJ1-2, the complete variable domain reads NAGVMQNPRHLVRRRGQEARLRCSPMKGHSHVYWYRQLPEEGLKFMVYLQKENIIDESGMPKERFSAEFPKEGPSILRIQQVVRGDSAAYFCASSPPESGGRGYTFGSGTRLTVV.

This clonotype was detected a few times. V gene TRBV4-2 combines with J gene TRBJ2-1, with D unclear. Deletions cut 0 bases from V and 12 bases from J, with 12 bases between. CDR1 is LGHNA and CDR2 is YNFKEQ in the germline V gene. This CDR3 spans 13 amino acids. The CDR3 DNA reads TGTGCCAGCAGCCAAGAACTCGACCGTGGGCAGTTCTTC. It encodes CASSQELDRGQFF.

CDR3 protein: CASSLYPALGEQFF. CDR3 nucleotides: TGTGCCAGCAGCTTGTACCCCGCCCTGGGTGAGCAGTTCTTC. The J gene is TRBJ2-1, the V gene TRBV5-6; D not resolved. The CDR3 runs to 14 residues. V was shortened by 1 base and J by 9 bases, with 14 bases between the two germline ends. Germline-derived CDR1 and CDR2 are SGHDT and YYEEEE.

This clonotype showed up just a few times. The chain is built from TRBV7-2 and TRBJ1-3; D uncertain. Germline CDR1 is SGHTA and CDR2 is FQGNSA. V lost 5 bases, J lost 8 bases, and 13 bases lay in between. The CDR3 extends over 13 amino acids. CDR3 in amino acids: CASSLDGRDTIYF. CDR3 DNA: TGTGCCAGCAGCCTTGACGGACGGGACACCATATATTTT.

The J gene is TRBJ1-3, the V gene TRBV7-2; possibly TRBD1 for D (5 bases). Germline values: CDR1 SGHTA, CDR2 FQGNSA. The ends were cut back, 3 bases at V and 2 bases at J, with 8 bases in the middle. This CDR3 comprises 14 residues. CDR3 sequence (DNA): TGTGCCAGCAGCTTTTCGGGGGCTGGAAACACCATATATTTT. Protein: CASSFSGAGNTIYF.

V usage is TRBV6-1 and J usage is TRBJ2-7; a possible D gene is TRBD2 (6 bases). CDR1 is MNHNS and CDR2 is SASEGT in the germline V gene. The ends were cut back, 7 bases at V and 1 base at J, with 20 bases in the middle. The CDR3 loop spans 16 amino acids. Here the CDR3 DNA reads TGTGCCAGCACCTCCTCTCGGGGGATCGTATCCTACGAGCAGTACTTC. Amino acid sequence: CASTSSRGIVSYEQYF.

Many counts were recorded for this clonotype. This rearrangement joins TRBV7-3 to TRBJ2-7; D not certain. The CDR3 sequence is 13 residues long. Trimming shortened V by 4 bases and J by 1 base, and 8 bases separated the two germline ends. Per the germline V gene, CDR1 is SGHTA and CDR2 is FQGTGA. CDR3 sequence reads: CASSSSGSYEQYF. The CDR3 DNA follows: TGTGCCAGCAGCTCCTCCGGTTCCTACGAGCAGTACTTC.

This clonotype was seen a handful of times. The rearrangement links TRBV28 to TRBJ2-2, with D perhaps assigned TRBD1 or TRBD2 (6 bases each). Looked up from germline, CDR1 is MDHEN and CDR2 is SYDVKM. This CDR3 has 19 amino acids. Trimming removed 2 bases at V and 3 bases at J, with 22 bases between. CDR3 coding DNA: TGTGCCAGCAGTTTAAGTTGGGGGGTACCGAACAGGGACACCGGGGAGCTGTTTTTT. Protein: CASSLSWGVPNRDTGELFF.

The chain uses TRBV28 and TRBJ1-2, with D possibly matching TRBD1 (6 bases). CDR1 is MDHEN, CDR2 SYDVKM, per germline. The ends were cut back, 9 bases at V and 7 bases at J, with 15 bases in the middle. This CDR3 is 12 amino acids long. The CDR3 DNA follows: TGTGCCAGTGGGGGCGAGGGGGGTGGCTACACCTTC. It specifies CASGGEGGGYTF.

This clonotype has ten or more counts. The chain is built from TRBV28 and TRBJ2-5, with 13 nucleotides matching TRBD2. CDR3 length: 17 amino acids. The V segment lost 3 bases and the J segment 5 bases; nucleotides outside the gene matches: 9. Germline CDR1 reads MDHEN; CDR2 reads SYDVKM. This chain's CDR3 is CASSFPSGLAGSETQYF. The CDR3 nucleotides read TGTGCCAGCAGTTTCCCCTCGGGACTAGCGGGATCGGAGACCCAGTACTTC.

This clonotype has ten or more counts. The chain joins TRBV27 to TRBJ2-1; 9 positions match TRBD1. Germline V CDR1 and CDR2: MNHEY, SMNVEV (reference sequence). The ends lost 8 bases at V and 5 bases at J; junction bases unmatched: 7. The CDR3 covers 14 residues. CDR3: CASAWDRANNEQFF. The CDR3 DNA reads TGTGCCAGCGCCTGGGACAGGGCCAACAATGAGCAGTTCTTC.

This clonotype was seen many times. CDR3 residues: CATSLGWGGPKETQYF. CDR3 in DNA: TGTGCCACCAGCCTTGGTTGGGGAGGGCCCAAGGAGACCCAGTACTTC. The chain employs TRBV15 and TRBJ2-5; 7 bases are shared with TRBD2. V dropped 5 bases and J dropped 5; count of bases not matched to a gene: 14. The CDR3 is 16 residues long. CDR1 LNHNV and CDR2 YYDKDF come from the germline V gene (reference sequence).

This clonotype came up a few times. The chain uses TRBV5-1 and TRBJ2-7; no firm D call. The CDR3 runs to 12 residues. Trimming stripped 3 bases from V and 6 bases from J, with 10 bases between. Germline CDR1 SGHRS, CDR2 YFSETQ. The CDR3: CASSSHGSEQYF. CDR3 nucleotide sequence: TGCGCCAGCAGCTCTCATGGTAGCGAGCAGTACTTC.

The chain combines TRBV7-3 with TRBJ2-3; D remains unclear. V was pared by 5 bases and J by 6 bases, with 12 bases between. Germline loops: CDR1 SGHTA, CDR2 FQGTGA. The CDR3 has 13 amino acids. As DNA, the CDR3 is TGTGCCAGCAGCACACTACCCCTGGATACGCAGTATTTT. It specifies CASSTLPLDTQYF.

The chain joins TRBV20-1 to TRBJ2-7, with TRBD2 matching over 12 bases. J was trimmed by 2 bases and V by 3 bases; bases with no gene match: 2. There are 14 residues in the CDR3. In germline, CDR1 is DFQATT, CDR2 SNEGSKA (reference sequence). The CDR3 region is CSARGTSGPYEQYF. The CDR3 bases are TGCAGTGCTAGGGGGACTAGCGGGCCCTACGAGCAGTACTTC.

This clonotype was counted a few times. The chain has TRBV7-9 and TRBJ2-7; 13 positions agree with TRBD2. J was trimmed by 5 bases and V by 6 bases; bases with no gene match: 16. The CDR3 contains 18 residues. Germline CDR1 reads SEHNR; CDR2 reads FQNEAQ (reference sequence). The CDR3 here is CASRGPPGTSGAPDEQYF. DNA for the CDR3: TGTGCCAGCAGAGGCCCCCCCGGGACTAGCGGGGCTCCGGACGAGCAGTACTTC.

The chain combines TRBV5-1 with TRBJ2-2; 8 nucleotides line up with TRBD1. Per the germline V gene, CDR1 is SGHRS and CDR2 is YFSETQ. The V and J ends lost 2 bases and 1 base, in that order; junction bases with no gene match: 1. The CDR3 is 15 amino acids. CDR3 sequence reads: CASSLQGGNTGELFF. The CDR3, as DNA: TGCGCCAGCAGCTTACAGGGGGGGAACACCGGGGAGCTGTTTTTT. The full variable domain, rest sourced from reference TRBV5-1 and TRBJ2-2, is KAGVTQTPRYLIKTRGQQVTLSCSPISGHRSVSWYQQTPGQGLQFLFEYFSETQRNKGNFPGRFSGRQFSNSRSEMNVSTLELGDSALYLCASSLQGGNTGELFFGEGSRLTVL.

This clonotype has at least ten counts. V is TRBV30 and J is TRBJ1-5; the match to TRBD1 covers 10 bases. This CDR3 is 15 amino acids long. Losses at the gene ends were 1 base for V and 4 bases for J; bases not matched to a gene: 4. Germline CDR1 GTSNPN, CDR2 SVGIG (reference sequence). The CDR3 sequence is CAWSGQGARNQPQHF. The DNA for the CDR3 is TGTGCCTGGAGTGGACAGGGGGCAAGGAATCAGCCCCAGCATTTT.

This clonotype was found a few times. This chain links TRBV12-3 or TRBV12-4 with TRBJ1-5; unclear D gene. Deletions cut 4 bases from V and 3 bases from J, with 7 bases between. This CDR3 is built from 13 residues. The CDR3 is CASSWRDNQPQHF. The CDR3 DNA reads TGTGCCAGCAGTTGGAGGGACAATCAGCCCCAGCATTTT.

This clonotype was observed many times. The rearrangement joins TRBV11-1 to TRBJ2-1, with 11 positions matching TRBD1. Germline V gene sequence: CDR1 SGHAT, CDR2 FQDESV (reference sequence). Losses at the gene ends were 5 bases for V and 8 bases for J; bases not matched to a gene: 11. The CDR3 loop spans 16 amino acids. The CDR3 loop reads CASSPPGTGGEDEQFF. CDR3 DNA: TGTGCCAGCAGCCCGCCCGGGACAGGGGGAGAAGATGAGCAGTTCTTC. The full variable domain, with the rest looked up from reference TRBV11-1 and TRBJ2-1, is EAEVAQSPRYKITEKSQAVAFWCDPISGHATLYWYRQILGQGPELLVQFQDESVVDDSQLPKDRFSAERLKGVDSTLKIQPAELGDSAMYLCASSPPGTGGEDEQFFGPGTRLTVL.

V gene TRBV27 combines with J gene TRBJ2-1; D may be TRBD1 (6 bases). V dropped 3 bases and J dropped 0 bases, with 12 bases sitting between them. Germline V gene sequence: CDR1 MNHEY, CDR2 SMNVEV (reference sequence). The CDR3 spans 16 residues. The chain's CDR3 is CASSLGAHSSYNEQFF. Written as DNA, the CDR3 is TGTGCCAGCAGTTTGGGGGCCCACAGCTCCTACAATGAGCAGTTCTTC.